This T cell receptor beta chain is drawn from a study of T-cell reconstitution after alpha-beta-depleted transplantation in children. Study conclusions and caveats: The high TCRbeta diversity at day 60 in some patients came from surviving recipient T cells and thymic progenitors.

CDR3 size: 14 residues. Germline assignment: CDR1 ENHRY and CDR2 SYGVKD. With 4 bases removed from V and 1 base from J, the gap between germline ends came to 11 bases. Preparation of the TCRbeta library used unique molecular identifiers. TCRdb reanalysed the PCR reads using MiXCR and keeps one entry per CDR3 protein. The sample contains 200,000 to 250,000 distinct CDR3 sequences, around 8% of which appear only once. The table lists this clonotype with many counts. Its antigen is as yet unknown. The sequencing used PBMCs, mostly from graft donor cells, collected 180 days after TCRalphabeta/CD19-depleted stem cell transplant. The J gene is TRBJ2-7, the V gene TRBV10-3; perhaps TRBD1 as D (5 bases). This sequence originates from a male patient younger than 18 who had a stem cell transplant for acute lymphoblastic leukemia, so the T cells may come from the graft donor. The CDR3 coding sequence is TGTGCCATCAGTGCAACAGGACCTTCCTACGAGCAGTACTTC. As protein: CAISATGPSYEQYF.